Presented here are 21 T cell receptor beta chains from one specimen sequenced in a study of blood T cell repertoires in COVID-19. Data came from immunoSEQ multiplex PCR; TCRdb stores just in-frame clones and leaves some out. This sample has over 60,000 clones, with 85% to 90% found just once. Source material: peripheral blood. The receptors were gathered from a man aged 65 to 79 with active or convalescent COVID-19.

The chain has TRBV18 and TRBJ2-1; TRBD2 agrees at 12 bases. The CDR3 spans 17 residues. The germline V gene has CDR1 KGHSH and CDR2 LQKENI. With V trimmed by 4 bases and J by 3 bases, 7 bases remained unmatched. The CDR3 loop is CASSQRTSGTVYNEQFF. The CDR3 region has the DNA TGTGCCAGCTCACAACGGACTAGCGGGACCGTCTACAATGAGCAGTTCTTC.

The chain couples TRBV6-5 to TRBJ1-4, with 7 positions matching TRBD1. Trimming took 4 bases from V and 2 from J; bases not matched to a gene: 4. This CDR3 has 15 amino acids. Germline V lookup: CDR1 MNHEY, CDR2 SVGAGI. The CDR3 DNA reads as TGTGCCAGCAGTTCGTTGGGACAGACTAATGAAAAACTGTTTTTT. Protein sequence: CASSSLGQTNEKLFF.

The V call is TRBV30, the J call TRBJ1-2; 7 bases match TRBD1. Losses at the gene ends were 4 bases for V and 4 bases for J; bases not matched to a gene: 3. Germline values: CDR1 GTSNPN, CDR2 SVGIG (reference sequence). There are 12 residues in the CDR3. Here the CDR3 reads CAWTTGAYGYTF. The CDR3 DNA reads TGTGCCTGGACCACAGGGGCCTATGGCTACACCTTC.

Only one count was recorded for this clone. The rearrangement links TRBV29-1 to TRBJ2-7; TRBD1 matches at 8 bases. Trimming took 3 bases from V and 3 from J; bases not matched to a gene: 7. This CDR3 contains 14 residues. Germline V lookup: CDR1 SQVTM, CDR2 ANQGSEA. CDR3 residues: CSVEGGDRGYEQYF. The DNA of the CDR3 is TGCAGCGTTGAGGGCGGAGACAGGGGCTACGAGCAGTACTTC.

This clone was seen more than once but under ten times. The rearrangement uses TRBV6-5 and TRBJ2-2, with D possibly matching TRBD2 (6 bases). V shed 7 bases and J shed 0 bases, with 9 bases lying between them. This CDR3 is 14 amino acids long. The germline gives CDR1 MNHEY, CDR2 SVGAGI. The CDR3 reads CASTRLANTGELFF. The CDR3 coding sequence is TGTGCCAGCACGAGACTAGCGAACACCGGGGAGCTGTTTTTT.

This clone showed up just once. The CDR3 nucleotides read TGTGCCAGCAGCCAAGGACTAGCGGGAGGCGAGCAGTACTTC. It encodes CASSQGLAGGEQYF. The genes are TRBV3-1 (or the pseudogene TRBV3-2) and TRBJ2-7, with 13 bases aligning to TRBD2. From germline, CDR1 is LGHDT and CDR2 YNNKEL (reference sequence). Losses at the gene ends were 1 base for V and 6 bases for J; bases not matched to a gene: 0. This CDR3 contains 14 residues.

V is TRBV2 and J is TRBJ2-1; 8 nucleotides match TRBD1. The CDR3 is 14 residues long. With 1 base clipped from V and 10 bases from J, the junction kept 6 bases outside the gene matches. Germline values: CDR1 SNHLY, CDR2 FYNNEI. The CDR3 protein is CASSEGGQAREQFF. DNA of the CDR3: TGTGCCAGCAGTGAAGGGGGACAGGCTCGGGAGCAGTTCTTC.

This clone has just one count. Other nucleotide sequences from this sample produce the same CDR3. The chain links TRBV12-3 or TRBV12-4 to TRBJ2-1; no definite D call. The ends were cut back, 3 bases at V and 4 bases at J, with 4 bases in the middle. The CDR3 is 12 residues long. CDR3 sequence (DNA): TGTGCCAGCAGTTTTTCGTACAATGAGCAGTTCTTC. Its translation is CASSFSYNEQFF.

The rearrangement links TRBV28 to TRBJ1-3, with a possible D match to TRBD1 (5 bases). CDR3 length: 15 amino acids. Germline loops: CDR1 MDHEN, CDR2 SYDVKM. V shed 6 bases and J shed 4 bases, with 16 bases lying between them. The CDR3 spells CASSRTPGQGNTIYF. CDR3 nucleotides: TGTGCCAGCAGCCGAACCCCAGGGCAAGGAAACACCATATATTTT.

The chain combines TRBV25-1 with TRBJ2-1, with D possibly matching TRBD1 (5 bases). Germline loops: CDR1 MGHDK, CDR2 SYGVNS. Between the trimmed V and J ends, which lost 4 bases and 5 bases, there was a span of 15 bases. This CDR3 region has 15 residues. The CDR3 nucleotides are TGTGCCAGCAGTGCCCAGGGCAGGGCCCACAATGAGCAGTTCTTC. Its protein product is CASSAQGRAHNEQFF. The whole variable domain, filled in from reference TRBV25-1 and TRBJ2-1, reads EADIYQTPRYLVIGTGKKITLECSQTMGHDKMYWYQQDPGMELHLIHYSYGVNSTEKGDLSSESTVSRIRTEHFPLTLESARPSHTSQYLCASSAQGRAHNEQFFGPGTRLTVL.

The V and J genes are TRBV6-5 and TRBJ2-1; maybe TRBD2 (5 bases). The ends were cut back, 0 bases at V and 10 bases at J, with 19 bases in the middle. From germline, CDR1 is MNHEY and CDR2 SVGAGI. The CDR3 is 16 residues long. In DNA form, the CDR3 reads TGTGCCAGCAGTTACTCGCGGCTAGCTCCGATGGGGGAGCAGTTCTTC. The encoded protein is CASSYSRLAPMGEQFF.

This sequence joins TRBV19 and TRBJ1-1, with 8 positions matching TRBD1. In germline, CDR1 is LNHDA, CDR2 SQIVND (reference sequence). The CDR3 is 13 amino acids. J was trimmed by 9 bases and V by 5 bases; bases with no gene match: 8. CDR3 sequence (DNA): TGTGCCAGTAGTGGATCCCGGGACAGGCAAGCTTTCTTT. Translating it yields CASSGSRDRQAFF.

Only one count was recorded for this clone. The V call is TRBV29-1, the J call TRBJ1-5; weak D call: TRBD1 (6 bases). The CDR3 runs to 14 residues. Germline V lookup: CDR1 SQVTM, CDR2 ANQGSEA. V gave up 4 bases and J gave up 2 bases, with 12 bases separating them. In nucleotides, the CDR3 is TGCAGCGTTGCAATTACAGGGCGCAATCAGCCCCAGCATTTT. Protein sequence: CSVAITGRNQPQHF.

V and J are TRBV28 and TRBJ2-7, with 8 bases identical to TRBD2. After removal of 5 bases from V and 4 bases from J, the junction contained 4 bases not matched to a gene. Germline loops: CDR1 MDHEN, CDR2 SYDVKM. The CDR3 contains 13 residues. In nucleotides, the CDR3 is TGTGCCAGCAGTCCGACTAGCGCGTACGAGCAGTACTTC. Its protein is CASSPTSAYEQYF. Together with reference TRBV28 and TRBJ2-7, the CDR3 gives the full variable domain: DVKVTQSSRYLVKRTGEKVFLECVQDMDHENMFWYRQDPGLGLRLIYFSYDVKMKEKGDIPEGYSVSREKKERFSLILESASTNQTSMYLCASSPTSAYEQYFGPGTRLTVT.

The CDR3 here is CASTLTPGEKLFF. DNA of the CDR3: TGTGCCAGTACCCTCACTCCAGGGGAAAAACTGTTTTTT. This sequence joins TRBV19 and TRBJ1-4; TRBD1 might be the D (5 bases). The V end was cut by 7 bases, the J end by 8 bases, with 14 bases between. Germline V gene data show CDR1 as LNHDA and CDR2 as SQIVND (reference sequence). CDR3 size: 13 residues.

The chain has TRBV6-5 and TRBJ2-1; 10 bases fit TRBD2. The J segment lost 6 bases and the V segment lost 2 bases, leaving 4 bases of the junction unmatched. The CDR3 sequence is 15 residues long. Germline V gene sequence: CDR1 MNHEY, CDR2 SVGAGI. CDR3 bases: TGTGCCAGCAGTTACCTGGCTAGCGGGAGCAATGAGCAGTTCTTC. Residues: CASSYLASGSNEQFF.

This clone came up a few times. The rearrangement links TRBV2 to TRBJ2-7; perhaps TRBD2 as D (6 bases). Germline CDR1 reads SNHLY; CDR2 reads FYNNEI. CDR3 size: 14 residues. Deletions cut 5 bases from V and 1 base from J, with 12 bases between. CDR3 region: CASSNRGLSYEQYF. In DNA form, the CDR3 reads TGTGCCAGCAGTAACCGGGGACTTTCCTACGAGCAGTACTTC. The full variable domain, in which reference TRBV2 and TRBJ2-7 provide the parts outside the CDR3, is EPEVTQTPSHQVTQMGQEVILRCVPISNHLYFYWYRQILGQKVEFLVSFYNNEISEKSEIFDDQFSVERPDGSNFTLKIRSTKLEDSAMYFCASSNRGLSYEQYFGPGTRLTVT.

The rearrangement links TRBV23-1 to TRBJ1-1; D call uncertain. TRBV23-1 is recorded as an ORF, its role being uncertain. V was pared by 0 bases and J by 0 bases, with 8 bases between. This CDR3 has 15 residues. DNA for the CDR3: TGCGCCAGCAGTCAATCGGAGTCAATGAACACTGAAGCTTTCTTT. Translation gives CASSQSESMNTEAFF.

The chain carries TRBV28 and TRBJ1-2, with 7 bases matching TRBD1. The CDR3 extends over 13 amino acids. CDR1 and CDR2 (germline): MDHEN, SYDVKM. Losses at the gene ends were 7 bases for V and 4 bases for J; bases not matched to a gene: 6. The CDR3 region is CASKRGGVYGYTF. CDR3 DNA: TGTGCCAGCAAAAGAGGGGGCGTCTATGGCTACACCTTC.

The chain uses TRBV6-5 and TRBJ2-1, with 7 positions matching TRBD1. Germline V lookup: CDR1 MNHEY, CDR2 SVGAGI. This CDR3 is 14 amino acids long. The V and J ends lost 7 bases and 2 bases, in that order; junction bases with no gene match: 5. The CDR3 spells CASTDGQAYNEQFF. DNA of the CDR3: TGTGCCAGCACCGACGGACAGGCCTACAATGAGCAGTTCTTC.

J is TRBJ1-5 and V is TRBV7-9; 11 bases map to TRBD1. Germline-derived CDR1 and CDR2 are SEHNR and FQNEAQ (reference sequence). The CDR3 loop spans 16 amino acids. After removal of 4 bases from V and 7 bases from J, the junction contained 9 bases not matched to a gene. In nucleotides, the CDR3 is TGTGCCAGCAGCTCAGGACAGGGGGCCCTCAGGCAGCCCCAGCATTTT. Its translation: CASSSGQGALRQPQHF.